A selection of T cell receptor beta chains follows, all from one sample in a study of blood T cells in healthy people across ages. TCRdb re-called the 5' RACE reads with MiXCR, one entry per CDR3 protein. Here the sample spans around 1,000,000 distinct CDR3 sequences, roughly two fifths being singletons. Sequenced material: blood. These receptors were obtained from a man aged 18 to 35 in good health. The CDR3 runs from the conserved cysteine through the conserved F or W. D genes are given only for firm matches. Only some rows state a clone size, as once, few, many or a class for expanded clones.

d_call	v_call	cdr3_length	j_call	clone_size	cdr3_nt	cdr3_aa
TRBD1	TRBV7-3	17	TRBJ2-3	.	TGTGCCAGCAGCTTAAACGGACAGGCTAAGGGCACAGATACGCAGTATTTT	CASSLNGQAKGTDTQYF
.	TRBV10-3	13	TRBJ2-1	many	TGTGCCATCACGGAAAATTCCTACAATGAGCAGTTCTTC	CAITENSYNEQFF
.	TRBV7-2	15	TRBJ1-5	.	TGTGCCAGCAGCTCTCAGGAGAGAAGCAATCAGCCCCAGCATTTT	CASSSQERSNQPQHF
.	TRBV7-2	13	TRBJ1-1	.	TGTGCCAGCAGCTCTAGTACGAACACTGAAGCTTTCTTT	CASSSSTNTEAFF
.	TRBV5-6	15	TRBJ1-4	once	TGTGCCAGCAGCTTGGCCGGAGTCAATAATGACTTACTGTTTTTT	CASSLAGVNNDLLFF
TRBD1	TRBV29-1	18	TRBJ1-2	few	TGCAGCGTTGAAGAGTGGACAGGCAGCGCGGGTGCAAACTATGGCTACACCTTC	CSVEEWTGSAGANYGYTF
TRBD1	TRBV20-1	12	TRBJ1-1	many	TGCAGTGCTAGAATAAGACAGGGTGAAGCTTTCTTT	CSARIRQGEAFF
.	TRBV6-2/TRBV6-3	13	TRBJ1-2	.	TGTGCCAGCAACCCTCCGGACGCCGGTGGCTACACCTTC	CASNPPDAGGYTF
.	TRBV5-6	16	TRBJ2-1	.	TGTGCCAGCACCCCTGGCTGGAACTACGCTTACAATGAGCAGTTCTTC	CASTPGWNYAYNEQFF
TRBD1	TRBV10-3	15	TRBJ2-2	.	TGTGCCATCAGTGAGTCGCGACAGGGCCCCGGGGAGCTGTTTTTT	CAISESRQGPGELFF
.	TRBV7-9	12	TRBJ2-5	.	TGTGCCAGCAGCGATGGACGCGAGACCCAGTACTTC	CASSDGRETQYF
TRBD2	TRBV7-9	16	TRBJ2-3	few	TGTGCCAGCAGCTCGGGACTAGCGGAGTACACAGATACGCAGTATTTT	CASSSGLAEYTDTQYF
.	TRBV6-5	11	TRBJ2-7	once	TGTGCCAGCAGTTACGGTTGCGAGCAGTACTTC	CASSYGCEQYF
.	TRBV9	15	TRBJ1-1	.	TGTGCCAGCAGCCCGTATCGGGGAGGGGACGCTGAAGCTTTCTTT	CASSPYRGGDAEAFF
.	TRBV11-2	14	TRBJ2-3	few	TGTGCCAGCAGCCCGTGGGCCAGCACAGATACGCAGTATTTT	CASSPWASTDTQYF
.	TRBV20-1	12	TRBJ1-1	few	TGCAGCCCGGGGAGAGAGGACACTGAAGCTTTCTTT	CSPGREDTEAFF
.	TRBV5-1	15	TRBJ2-3	.	TGCGCCAGCAGCTTCGGGGGACGCACGACAGATACGCAGTATTTT	CASSFGGRTTDTQYF
.	TRBV12-3/TRBV12-4	11	TRBJ1-2	many	TGTGCCAGCAGTTCAGGGGAGGGCTACACCTTC	CASSSGEGYTF
.	TRBV4-2	16	TRBJ2-2	.	TGTGCCAGCAGCCAAGGAACGCAGGCCCTCACCGGGGAGCTGTTTTTT	CASSQGTQALTGELFF
.	TRBV20-1	12	TRBJ2-3	many	TGCTTACCCGGGTCGCCCACAGATACGCAGTATTTT	CLPGSPTDTQYF
.	TRBV2	12	TRBJ2-3	.	TGTGCCAGCAGGGGGTACACAGATACGCGGTATTTT	CASRGYTDTRYF
.	TRBV7-7	12	TRBJ1-5	.	TGTGGAGTCAAACAGGGCAATCAGCCCCAGCATTTT	CGVKQGNQPQHF
.	TRBV6-6	15	TRBJ1-5	.	TGTACCAGCAGTTACACCGGACAGAGCAATCAGCCCCAGCATTTT	CTSSYTGQSNQPQHF
.	TRBV3-1	13	TRBJ1-1	.	TGTGCCAGCAGCCCCGAGGAAGGGGCTGAAGCTTTCTTT	CASSPEEGAEAFF
TRBD1	TRBV5-1	17	TRBJ1-4	.	TGCGCCAGCAGCTTGTCGGGACAGGGTGCAACTAATGAAAAACTGTTTTTT	CASSLSGQGATNEKLFF
.	TRBV4-3	15	TRBJ2-1	many	TGCGCCAGCAGCCAAGACCTGACGGGATACAATGAGCAGTTCTTC	CASSQDLTGYNEQFF
.	TRBV7-2	16	TRBJ2-7	.	TGTGCCAGCAGCTTAAAGGGGTCAGGGGTGGCCTACGAGCAGTACTTC	CASSLKGSGVAYEQYF
TRBD1	TRBV30	13	TRBJ1-1	.	TGTGCCTGGGCGGGACAGGAGAACACTGAAGCTTTCTTT	CAWAGQENTEAFF
.	TRBV6-2/TRBV6-3	15	TRBJ2-3	.	TGTGCCAGCAGTTATCCCCGACAGACCACAGATACGCAGTATTTT	CASSYPRQTTDTQYF
.	TRBV7-2	16	TRBJ2-1	few	TGTGCCAGCAGCTTAGTTGGGGGGCAGGTAGGCAATGAGCAGTTCTTC	CASSLVGGQVGNEQFF
.	TRBV6-1	19	TRBJ1-6	.	TGTGCCAGCAGTGAAGCGCAACTAGGGTCGGGAACCTATAATTCACCCCTCCACTTT	CASSEAQLGSGTYNSPLHF
TRBD1	TRBV30	12	TRBJ1-1	few	TGCGGACAGGGCGGAGTGAACACTGAAGCTTTCTTT	CGQGGVNTEAFF
.	TRBV18	14	TRBJ1-4	few	TGTGCCAGCTCACCCCCCGGGGCTAATGAAAAACTGTTTTTT	CASSPPGANEKLFF
.	TRBV10-3	15	TRBJ2-1	.	TGTGCCATCAGTGAAGGGGAAATCCCCTACAATGAGCAGTTCTTC	CAISEGEIPYNEQFF